The entry below gives a single T cell receptor (beta chain) sequence along with its context. Its antigen remains unidentified. These data come from a study of T cell responses to AZD1222 COVID-19 vaccine. Broader study findings: Receipt of two AZD1222 doses was followed by a rise in Spike-specific TCR breadth and depth. At study baseline, merely more than 5 AZD1222 recipients were seropositive.

Here immunoSEQ multiplex PCR was the method, and the copy in TCRdb shows in-frame clones only, minus some. Among about 110,000 clones listed, approximately 92% were seen once. V lost 0 bases and J 7 bases, leaving 15 bases between the germline ends. The germline gives CDR1 LGHNA, CDR2 YSLEER. This CDR3 comprises 15 residues. V usage is TRBV4-3 and J usage is TRBJ1-2; D unresolved. The receptor comes from an adult in good health. Sequenced material: peripheral blood, taken on day 0 of AZD1222 vaccination. CDR3 protein: CASSQDLQSRFGYTF. The CDR3 bases are TGCGCCAGCAGCCAAGATTTACAGTCGAGGTTTGGCTACACCTTC.